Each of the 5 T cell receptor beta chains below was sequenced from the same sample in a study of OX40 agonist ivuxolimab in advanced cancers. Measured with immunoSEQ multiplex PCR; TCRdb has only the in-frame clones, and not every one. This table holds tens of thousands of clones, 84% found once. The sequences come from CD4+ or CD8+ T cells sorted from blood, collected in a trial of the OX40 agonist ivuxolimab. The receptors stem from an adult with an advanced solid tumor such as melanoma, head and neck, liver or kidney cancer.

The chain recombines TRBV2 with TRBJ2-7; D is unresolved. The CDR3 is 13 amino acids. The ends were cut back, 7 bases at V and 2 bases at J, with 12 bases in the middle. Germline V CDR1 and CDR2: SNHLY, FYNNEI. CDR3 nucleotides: TGTGCCAGCAACTCTAAGGGCCCCTACGAGCAGTACTTC. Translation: CASNSKGPYEQYF.

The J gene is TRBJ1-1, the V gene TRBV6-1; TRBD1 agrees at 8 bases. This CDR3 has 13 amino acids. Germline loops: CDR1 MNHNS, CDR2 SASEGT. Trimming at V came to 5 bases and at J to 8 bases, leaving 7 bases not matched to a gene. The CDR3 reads CASSTDRAVEAFF. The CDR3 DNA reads TGTGCCAGCAGTACGGACAGGGCGGTGGAAGCTTTCTTT.

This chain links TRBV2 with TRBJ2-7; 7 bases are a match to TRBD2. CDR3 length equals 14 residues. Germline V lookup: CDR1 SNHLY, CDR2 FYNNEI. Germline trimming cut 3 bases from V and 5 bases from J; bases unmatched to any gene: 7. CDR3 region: CASSEGGSINEQYF. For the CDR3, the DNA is TGTGCCAGCAGTGAGGGCGGGAGCATCAACGAGCAGTACTTC.

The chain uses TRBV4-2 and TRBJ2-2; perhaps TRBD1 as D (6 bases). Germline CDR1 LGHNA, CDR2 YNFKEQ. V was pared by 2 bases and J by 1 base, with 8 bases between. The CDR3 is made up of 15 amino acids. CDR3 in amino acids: CASSQPTGNTGELFF. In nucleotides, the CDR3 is TGTGCCAGCAGCCAACCGACAGGGAACACCGGGGAGCTGTTTTTT.

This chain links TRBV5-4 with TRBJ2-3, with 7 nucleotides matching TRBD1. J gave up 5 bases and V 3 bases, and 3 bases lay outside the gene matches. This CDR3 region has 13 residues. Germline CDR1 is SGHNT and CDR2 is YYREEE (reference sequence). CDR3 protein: CASSYQGEDTQYF. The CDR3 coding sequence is TGTGCCAGCAGCTACCAGGGGGAAGATACGCAGTATTTT. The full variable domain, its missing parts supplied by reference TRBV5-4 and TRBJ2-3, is ETGVTQSPTHLIKTRGQQVTLRCSSQSGHNTVSWYQQALGQGPQFIFQYYREEENGRGNFPPRFSGLQFPNYSSELNVNALELDDSALYLCASSYQGEDTQYFGPGTRLTVL.